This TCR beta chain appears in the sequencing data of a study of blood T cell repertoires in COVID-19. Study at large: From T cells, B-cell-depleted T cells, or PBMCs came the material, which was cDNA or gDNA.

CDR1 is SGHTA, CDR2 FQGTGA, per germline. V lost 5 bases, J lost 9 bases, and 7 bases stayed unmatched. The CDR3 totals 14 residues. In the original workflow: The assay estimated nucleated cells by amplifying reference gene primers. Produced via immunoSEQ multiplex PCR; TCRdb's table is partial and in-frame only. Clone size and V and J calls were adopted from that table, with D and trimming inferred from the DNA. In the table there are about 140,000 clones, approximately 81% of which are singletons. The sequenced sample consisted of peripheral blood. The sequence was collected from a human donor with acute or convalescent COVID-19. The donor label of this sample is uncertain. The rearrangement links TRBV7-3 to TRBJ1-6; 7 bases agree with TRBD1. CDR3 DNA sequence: TGTGCCAGCAGCGTCACAGGGGCCAGTTCACCCCTCCACTTT. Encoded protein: CASSVTGASSPLHF.